This entry lists 10 T cell receptor beta chains sequenced from one sample in a study of blood T cell repertoires in COVID-19. Repertoires were generated with immunoSEQ multiplex PCR, while TCRdb's copy carries only in-frame clones and drops some. The sample contains roughly 240,000 clones, 84% of which appear only once. Material: peripheral blood. These receptors originate from a middle-aged man who had recovered from COVID-19.

The CDR3 region is CTTLAGAQETQYF. The DNA of the CDR3 is TGCACAACCCTAGCGGGAGCCCAAGAGACCCAGTACTTC. The chain has TRBV29-1 and TRBJ2-5; TRBD2 agrees at 10 bases. Germline CDR1 SQVTM, CDR2 ANQGSEA. The CDR3 loop spans 13 amino acids.

This clone occurred once. This rearrangement joins TRBV27 to TRBJ2-7; 8 nucleotides match TRBD2. The CDR3 has 15 residues. Germline V gives CDR1 MNHEY, CDR2 SMNVEV (reference sequence). Trimming took 1 base from V and 9 from J; bases not matched to a gene: 11. DNA for the CDR3: TGTGCCAGCAGTTTATTAAGCGGGAGCCTGCTCATGCAGTACTTC. It translates to CASSLLSGSLLMQYF.

V gene TRBV20-1 combines with J gene TRBJ1-2, with D possibly matching TRBD1 (6 bases). The germline V gene encodes CDR1 DFQATT and CDR2 SNEGSKA (reference sequence). V shed 6 bases and J shed 8 bases, with 13 bases lying between them. The CDR3 contains 11 residues. CDR3 in DNA: TGCAGTGCCACCACGCAGGGGGGCTACACCTTC. Its translation: CSATTQGGYTF.

The chain combines TRBV10-3 with TRBJ2-3, with TRBD1 identical over 7 bases. The trim removed 6 bases at V and 0 bases at J, leaving 6 bases unmatched. This CDR3 region has 15 residues. From germline, CDR1 is ENHRY and CDR2 SYGVKD. The CDR3 loop reads CAIRTGISSTDTQYF. The DNA for the CDR3 is TGTGCCATCAGGACAGGGATCTCTAGCACAGATACGCAGTATTTT.

The rearrangement uses TRBV10-3 and TRBJ2-7, with a weak D call TRBD1 (5 bases). Deletions cut 0 bases from V and 1 base from J, with 16 bases between. The CDR3 is made up of 17 amino acids. From germline, CDR1 is ENHRY and CDR2 SYGVKD. The CDR3 nucleotides read TGTGCCATCAGTGAGTCGAATGGCAGGGAAGTTTCCTACGAGCAGTACTTC. It is translated as CAISESNGREVSYEQYF.

V usage is TRBV30 and J usage is TRBJ2-4, with unresolved D. CDR1 GTSNPN and CDR2 SVGIG come from the germline V gene (reference sequence). The CDR3 has 15 amino acids. V was trimmed by 1 base and J by 0 bases, leaving 10 bases between them. The CDR3 reads CAWSDGRLAKNIQYF. Here the CDR3 DNA reads TGTGCCTGGAGTGACGGTAGACTAGCCAAAAACATTCAGTACTTC.

The chain couples TRBV5-1 to TRBJ2-3, with TRBD2 matching 10 bases. The trim removed 5 bases at V and 4 bases at J, leaving 13 bases unmatched. The CDR3 sequence is 17 residues long. Germline-derived CDR1 and CDR2 are SGHRS and YFSETQ. The CDR3 DNA follows: TGCGCCAGCAGATATCCCCCCGGTAGCGGGGGGCCAGATACGCAGTATTTT. Amino acid sequence: CASRYPPGSGGPDTQYF. Complete variable domain (other parts from reference TRBV5-1 and TRBJ2-3): KAGVTQTPRYLIKTRGQQVTLSCSPISGHRSVSWYQQTPGQGLQFLFEYFSETQRNKGNFPGRFSGRQFSNSRSEMNVSTLELGDSALYLCASRYPPGSGGPDTQYFGPGTRLTVL.

This chain links TRBV5-1 with TRBJ2-5, with 7 bases matching TRBD2. In germline, CDR1 is SGHRS, CDR2 YFSETQ. CDR3 size: 14 residues. Trimming took 4 bases from V and 5 from J; bases not matched to a gene: 8. CDR3 sequence: CASSGRRGGETQYF. CDR3 DNA: TGCGCCAGCAGCGGACGTCGGGGAGGGGAGACCCAGTACTTC.

The chain combines TRBV19 with TRBJ2-5, with D hard to call. V dropped 3 bases and J dropped 4 bases, with 3 bases sitting between them. The CDR3 covers 11 residues. From germline, CDR1 is LNHDA and CDR2 SQIVND (reference sequence). The CDR3 reads CASSIRETQYF. The CDR3 bases are TGTGCCAGTAGTATCCGAGAGACCCAGTACTTC.

This clone was seen just once. This chain uses TRBV19 with TRBJ1-6; D not certain. Trimming left V 3 bases short and J 8 bases short, with 8 bases between. There are 13 residues in the CDR3. CDR1 is LNHDA and CDR2 is SQIVND in the germline V gene (reference sequence). CDR3: CASSINGDSPLHF. The CDR3 nucleotides are TGTGCCAGTAGTATTAACGGTGATTCACCCCTCCACTTT.